Listed here are 30 T cell receptor beta chains from one sample, sequenced in a study of blood T cell repertoires in COVID-19. Sequencing used immunoSEQ multiplex PCR; TCRdb keeps in-frame clones, though not all of them. The sample has about 210,000 clones; over 80% are singletons. What was sequenced was PBMCs or T cells enriched from blood (not recorded which). These TCRs come from a young man with acute COVID-19.

This chain connects TRBV16 to TRBJ1-5; possibly TRBD1 for D (5 bases). Germline V CDR1 and CDR2: KGHSY, FQNENV. V was clipped by 1 base and J by 15 bases, with 22 bases between them. CDR3 length: 15 amino acids. CDR3 protein: CASSQWRDPGAIRHF. The CDR3 nucleotides are TGTGCCAGCAGCCAATGGAGGGACCCCGGGGCAATCAGGCATTTT.

V gene TRBV9 combines with J gene TRBJ2-2; 7 nucleotides align to TRBD2. J gave up 4 bases and V 3 bases, and 6 bases lay outside the gene matches. The CDR3 covers 15 residues. Germline-derived CDR1 and CDR2 are SGDLS and YYNGEE. CDR3: CASSGSGGSTGELFF. As DNA, the CDR3 is TGTGCCAGCAGCGGGAGCGGCGGGAGCACCGGGGAGCTGTTTTTT.

The J gene is TRBJ1-6, the V gene TRBV2, with D perhaps matching TRBD1 (5 bases). V was trimmed by 8 bases and J by 4 bases, leaving 12 bases between them. Germline CDR1 reads SNHLY; CDR2 reads FYNNEI. The CDR3 covers 14 residues. CDR3 sequence (DNA): TGTGCCAGCCGAGGGACTGATTATAATTCACCCCTCCACTTT. It yields the protein CASRGTDYNSPLHF.

This clone came up once. CDR3 coding DNA: TGTGCCAGCAGCTTGAAACCCAGTACCTACGAGCAGTACTTC. Encoded protein: CASSLKPSTYEQYF. This chain uses TRBV5-4 with TRBJ2-7; D is ambiguous. V lost 1 base to trimming and J lost 2 bases, with 10 bases between them. Germline V CDR1 and CDR2: SGHNT, YYREEE (reference sequence). The CDR3 runs to 14 residues.

The CDR3 protein is CASSWTALNQPQHF. The CDR3 coding sequence is TGTGCCAGCAGCTGGACAGCCCTCAATCAGCCCCAGCATTTT. The V and J genes are TRBV7-2 and TRBJ1-5; D is possibly TRBD1 (6 bases). Germline loops: CDR1 SGHTA, CDR2 FQGNSA. The germline V and J ends were trimmed by 4 bases and 3 bases, with 10 bases remaining between them. This CDR3 region has 14 residues.

The sample holds a few counts of this clone. This rearrangement joins TRBV2 to TRBJ1-6; D not resolved. There are 15 residues in the CDR3. V was trimmed by 7 bases and J by 1 base, leaving 11 bases between them. CDR1 and CDR2 (germline): SNHLY, FYNNEI. The CDR3 reads CASKREGSYNSPLHF. CDR3 bases: TGTGCCAGCAAGCGGGAAGGGTCCTATAATTCACCCCTCCACTTT.

The rearrangement links TRBV3-1 (or the pseudogene TRBV3-2) to TRBJ2-5, with TRBD1 identical over 8 bases. Germline V gene data show CDR1 as LGHDT and CDR2 as YNNKEL (reference sequence). V was pared by 4 bases and J by 5 bases, with 3 bases of the junction left unmatched. The CDR3 is 13 amino acids. The CDR3 DNA reads as TGTGCCAGCAGCCTAGACAGGGGTGAGACCCAGTACTTC. Translated: CASSLDRGETQYF.

The V gene is TRBV21-1, the J gene TRBJ1-2; the table's D gene call, TRBD1, was not cross checked with the DNA. TRBV21-1 is a known pseudogene. This CDR3 has 15 residues. The CDR3 DNA sequence: TGTGCCAGCAGCAGACAGGGGGTTGGTATTTATGGCTACACCTTC. It codes for CASSRQGVGIYGYTF.

The chain uses TRBV7-2 and TRBJ2-5; a possible D gene is TRBD2 (5 bases). The CDR3 length is 16 residues. V was pared by 1 base and J by 6 bases, with 18 bases between. Germline-derived CDR1 and CDR2 are SGHTA and FQGNSA. CDR3 sequence (DNA): TGTGCCAGCAGCTTAGAGGACTTGACCCCCACGAAGACCCAGTACTTC. Translation gives CASSLEDLTPTKTQYF.

The rearrangement joins TRBV4-1 to TRBJ2-1, with D tentatively TRBD1 (6 bases). The V gene lost 1 base and the J gene lost 7 bases, with 20 bases spanning the gap. Germline CDR1 is MGHRA and CDR2 is YSYEKL. CDR3 length equals 17 residues. CDR3 in amino acids: CASSQALGQSRGNEQFF. For the CDR3, the DNA is TGCGCCAGCAGCCAAGCGCTTGGCCAATCAAGGGGGAATGAGCAGTTCTTC.

This rearrangement joins TRBV19 to TRBJ2-3, with 11 bases that match TRBD2. The germline V gene has CDR1 LNHDA and CDR2 SQIVND (reference sequence). This CDR3 has 16 residues. With 6 bases clipped from V and 0 bases from J, the junction kept 5 bases outside the gene matches. The CDR3 region has the DNA TGTGCCAGTAGGAATACTAGCGGGGGTAGCACAGATACGCAGTATTTT. Amino acids: CASRNTSGGSTDTQYF.

The V gene is TRBV5-8, the J gene TRBJ2-1, with TRBD2 matching 8 bases. CDR3 length: 17 residues. V trimming: 6 bases; J trimming: 7 bases; junction bases outside the gene matches: 18. Germline V gives CDR1 SGHTS, CDR2 YDEGEE. The CDR3 region has the DNA TGTGCCAGCACGGGTCGCAGCGGGAGTGAGTTCGGTAATGAGCAGTTCTTC. Translation gives CASTGRSGSEFGNEQFF.

The gene calls are TRBV6-1 and TRBJ2-1; TRBD1 agrees at 8 bases. The V gene's germline CDR1 is MNHNS and CDR2 SASEGT. This CDR3 has 16 amino acids. With 0 bases clipped from V and 6 bases from J, the junction kept 7 bases outside the gene matches. CDR3: CASSEAPGTGGNEQFF. The CDR3 DNA is TGTGCCAGCAGTGAAGCGCCGGGGACAGGCGGCAATGAGCAGTTCTTC.

The chain joins TRBV28 to TRBJ1-2; 11 bases match TRBD1. V lost 4 bases and J lost 8; bases outside the gene matches: 3. Germline V gene sequence: CDR1 MDHEN, CDR2 SYDVKM. CDR3 length: 13 residues. The CDR3 sequence is CASSWGQGDGYTF. CDR3 nucleotides: TGTGCCAGCAGTTGGGGACAGGGGGACGGCTACACCTTC.

The chain carries TRBV6-6 and TRBJ2-2; 7 bases match TRBD2. After removal of 4 bases from V and 6 bases from J, the junction contained 5 bases not matched to a gene. The CDR3 is made up of 14 amino acids. Germline V CDR1 and CDR2: MNHNY, SVGAGI (reference sequence). CDR3 bases: TGTGCCAGCAGTTTAGGGAGGGACGCCGGGGAGCTGTTTTTT. Amino acid sequence: CASSLGRDAGELFF.

V is TRBV27 and J is TRBJ1-2; no clear D gene. The CDR3 has 12 amino acids. Germline V gives CDR1 MNHEY, CDR2 SMNVEV (reference sequence). Trimming pared 5 bases from V and 2 bases from J, leaving 6 bases between. The CDR3 is CASSAGNYGYTF. In nucleotides, the CDR3 is TGTGCCAGCAGTGCCGGGAACTATGGCTACACCTTC.

The chain couples TRBV9 to TRBJ1-6, with D unresolved. Trimming left V 1 base short and J 7 bases short, with 12 bases between. Germline V gene data show CDR1 as SGDLS and CDR2 as YYNGEE. The CDR3 has 15 residues. CDR3 sequence reads: CASSVFDGANSPLHF. CDR3 DNA: TGTGCCAGCAGCGTATTCGACGGAGCCAATTCACCCCTCCACTTT.

This clone is a singleton in its sample. The chain combines TRBV28 with TRBJ2-7, with 11 nucleotides matching TRBD1. The CDR3 loop spans 13 amino acids. Germline lookup yields CDR1 MDHEN and CDR2 SYDVKM. Trimming removed 5 bases from V and 9 bases from J; junction bases left unmatched: 6. The CDR3 here is CASSLDRGQWQYF. As DNA, the CDR3 is TGTGCCAGCAGTCTGGACAGGGGGCAATGGCAGTACTTC.

The chain uses TRBV19 and TRBJ1-2; 10 bases are a match to TRBD1. V shed 7 bases and J 0 bases; nucleotides not matched to a gene: 8. Per the germline V gene, CDR1 is LNHDA and CDR2 is SQIVND (reference sequence). This CDR3 spans 16 amino acids. CDR3 coding DNA: TGTGCCAGTACCCCCCTGGGACAGGGGACTAACTATGGCTACACCTTC. Amino acid sequence: CASTPLGQGTNYGYTF.

The V and J genes are TRBV10-1 and TRBJ2-1; tentatively, D is TRBD2 (6 bases). CDR1 WNHNN and CDR2 SYGVQD come from the germline V gene (reference sequence). This CDR3 is 15 amino acids long. With 3 bases removed from V and 3 bases from J, the gap between germline ends came to 12 bases. The CDR3 DNA reads TGCGCCAGCAGTGACGGGTCCGGGGGCTACAATGAGCAGTTCTTC. The encoded protein is CASSDGSGGYNEQFF.

The chain combines TRBV25-1 with TRBJ2-5, with D possibly matching TRBD1 (6 bases). The V gene's germline CDR1 is MGHDK and CDR2 SYGVNS. CDR3 size: 17 residues. Deletions cut 3 bases from V and 0 bases from J, with 17 bases between. CDR3 coding DNA: TGTGCCAGCAGTGACAGAACGGACAGATCGTACCAAGAGACCCAGTACTTC. Its protein product is CASSDRTDRSYQETQYF.

The chain carries TRBV6-5 and TRBJ1-3; D gene unclear. CDR1 is MNHEY, CDR2 SVGAGI, per germline. Trimming left V 2 bases short and J 4 bases short, with 9 bases between. This CDR3 spans 14 amino acids. CDR3 in amino acids: CASSYTGLGNTIYF. The DNA for the CDR3 is TGTGCCAGCAGTTACACGGGGTTGGGAAACACCATATATTTT.

This chain uses TRBV4-1 with TRBJ1-2, with a tentative D call TRBD1 (6 bases). Deletions cut 4 bases from V and 4 bases from J, with 19 bases between. The CDR3 runs to 16 residues. Germline values: CDR1 MGHRA, CDR2 YSYEKL. The CDR3 loop is CASSPREDRSVYGYTF. The CDR3 DNA follows: TGCGCCAGCAGCCCAAGAGAAGACAGGTCCGTCTATGGCTACACCTTC.

The V call is TRBV7-3, the J call TRBJ2-3, with TRBD2 identical over 7 bases. With 4 bases clipped from V and 0 bases from J, the junction kept 7 bases outside the gene matches. The CDR3 length is 16 residues. Per germline, CDR1 SGHTA and CDR2 FQGTGA. Here the CDR3 reads CASSSGLDGSTDTQYF. DNA for the CDR3: TGTGCCAGCAGCTCCGGACTAGACGGGAGCACAGATACGCAGTATTTT.

The rearrangement joins TRBV7-3 to TRBJ2-1, with 10 bases lining up with TRBD2. The trim removed 4 bases at V and 5 bases at J, leaving 2 bases unmatched. The CDR3 covers 14 residues. The V gene's germline CDR1 is SGHTA and CDR2 FQGTGA. The CDR3 loop reads CASSSSGRDNEQFF. DNA for the CDR3: TGTGCCAGCAGCTCCAGCGGGAGGGACAATGAGCAGTTCTTC.

This clone was detected a few times. The chain recombines TRBV6-5 with TRBJ2-7, with D tentatively TRBD2 (5 bases). There are 14 residues in the CDR3. V lost 4 bases and J lost 3, with 13 bases in between. Germline assignment: CDR1 MNHEY and CDR2 SVGAGI. The CDR3 sequence: CASSSGVGSYEQYF. The CDR3 DNA is TGTGCCAGCAGTTCCGGGGTTGGAAGCTACGAGCAGTACTTC.

The chain combines TRBV7-2 with TRBJ1-1; D remains unclear. Deletions cut 5 bases from V and 5 bases from J, with 15 bases between. Germline CDR1 is SGHTA and CDR2 is FQGNSA. The CDR3 is made up of 14 amino acids. The CDR3 nucleotides are TGTGCCAGCAGCCCGACAACTAGCGGGACTGAAGCTTTCTTT. This gives the protein CASSPTTSGTEAFF.

The chain is built from TRBV12-3 or TRBV12-4 and TRBJ1-1, with D perhaps matching TRBD1 (5 bases). The CDR3 loop spans 12 amino acids. Trimming cost V 6 bases and J 11 bases, with 16 bases left between them. The CDR3 protein is CASSPIQGGAFF. The CDR3 coding sequence is TGTGCCAGCAGCCCCATCCAGGGTGGTGCTTTCTTT.

The V call is TRBV5-1, the J call TRBJ2-7; the match to TRBD2 covers 10 bases. Looked up from germline, CDR1 is SGHRS and CDR2 is YFSETQ. The CDR3 runs 15 residues. V shed 0 bases, J shed 5 bases, and the junction held 5 bases outside the gene matches. The CDR3: CASSLGLAGEDEQYF. CDR3 coding DNA: TGCGCCAGCAGCTTGGGCCTAGCGGGAGAGGACGAGCAGTACTTC.

The V gene is TRBV5-5, the J gene TRBJ1-1, with D tentatively TRBD1 (5 bases). CDR3 length equals 14 residues. V lost 4 bases and J 6 bases, leaving 16 bases between the germline ends. Per the germline V gene, CDR1 is SGHKS and CDR2 is YYEKEE (reference sequence). CDR3 DNA: TGTGCCAGCAGCGCAGCAAGGAGGGACCCTGAAGCTTTCTTT. It yields the protein CASSAARRDPEAFF.